This is a list of T cell receptor beta chains from one sample in a study of cytomegalovirus exposure and HLA in healthy donors. TCRdb's table, derived via immunoSEQ multiplex PCR, lists solely in-frame clones and lacks some. The table shows 95,000 to 120,000 clones, with 67% occurring only once. The sequencing input was PBMCs. These receptors originate from a man younger than 35 in good health and CMV-seropositive. CDR3s include the opening cysteine and the closing phenylalanine or tryptophan. The D gene is left open where the match is weak. Clone size is shown for a subset of rows, as once, few, many or a class of expanded clone.

TRBD2 TRBJ2-6 few TRBV4-1 TGCGCCAGCAGCCAGGGACTGGGAGGGGTCGGGGCCAACGTCCTGACTTTC CASSQGLGGVGANVLTF
. TRBJ1-2 . TRBV2 TGTGCCAGCAGTGAGGCGTATACGGGACACGCTAACTATGGCTACACCTTC CASSEAYTGHANYGYTF
TRBD1 TRBJ2-3 . TRBV4-2 TGTGCCAGCAGCCAAGAGGCGGGACAGGGGCCAGATACGCAGTATTTT CASSQEAGQGPDTQYF
. TRBJ2-2 . TRBV7-2 TGTGCCAGCAGTCTACAGGGTGTTAGCACCGGGGAGCTGTTTTTT CASSLQGVSTGELFF
. TRBJ1-1 once TRBV6-5 TGTGCCAGCAGTTACTCGATAGTGGTGAACACTGAAGCTTTCTTT CASSYSIVVNTEAFF
. TRBJ1-2 once TRBV19 TGTGCCAGTAGTAAGCAGGGGCCGATCGATGGCTACACCTTC CASSKQGPIDGYTF
. TRBJ2-7 . TRBV2 TGTGCCAGCAGTGAAGCGGAGGGCTACGAGCAGTACTTC CASSEAEGYEQYF
TRBD1 TRBJ1-3 . TRBV5-1 TGCGCCAGCAGTTTCCTTCAACAGGGGATGTCTGGAAACACCATATATTTT CASSFLQQGMSGNTIYF
TRBD1 TRBJ2-7 . TRBV2 TGTGCCAGCAGTGATAGGGACAGGGGATACTACGAGCAGTACTTC CASSDRDRGYYEQYF
. TRBJ2-3 . TRBV18 TGTGCCAGCTCACCACTACAGGGAGCAGATACGCAGTATTTT CASSPLQGADTQYF
TRBD1 TRBJ2-3 . TRBV5-4 TGTGCCAGCAGCATGGGACAGGGAACGGGCACGCAGTATTTT CASSMGQGTGTQYF
TRBD2 TRBJ2-2 . TRBV19 TGTGCCAGTATAGGGGCGGGGGGGCCGATCACCGGGGAGCTGTTTTTT CASIGAGGPITGELFF
TRBD2 TRBJ2-7 few TRBV28 TGTGCCAGCGGGACTCCGGGACTAGCGGTCGAGCAGTACTTC CASGTPGLAVEQYF
TRBD2 TRBJ2-4 few TRBV27 TGTGCCAGCAGTTTCGGAGCGGGGGCGGCCAAAAACATTCAGTACTTC CASSFGAGAAKNIQYF
TRBD1 TRBJ2-7 . TRBV5-1 TGCGCCAGCAGCCCCGCCGGGACAGGGGGTAACCCAACCTACGAGCAGTACTTC CASSPAGTGGNPTYEQYF
. TRBJ1-1 . TRBV18 TGTGCCAGCTCACCACCCAGGGGAGCGAACACTGAAGCTTTCTTT CASSPPRGANTEAFF
TRBD1 TRBJ2-7 . TRBV28 TGTGCCAGCAGTGTCACGGACAGGGCCTACGAGCAGTACTTC CASSVTDRAYEQYF
. TRBJ2-3 . TRBV5-1 TGCGCCAGCAGCGTAACCGGGACGGGGGGCTGGGATACGCAGTATTTT CASSVTGTGGWDTQYF
TRBD2 TRBJ2-7 few TRBV20-1 TGCAGTGAAGGGACTAGCCGCGAGCAGTACTTC CSEGTSREQYF
TRBD1 TRBJ1-1 . TRBV2 TGTGCCAGCATCTGGAACCGACCGGGGCAGGGGGTCCCTGAAGCTTTCTTT CASIWNRPGQGVPEAFF
. TRBJ2-5 few TRBV4-1 TGCGCCAGCAGCCCATTCGTAGGGGCCGGACAAGAGACCCAGTACTTC CASSPFVGAGQETQYF
. TRBJ2-1 . TRBV7-6 TGTGCCAGCAGCTTATCTAGCTACAATGAGCAGTTCTTC CASSLSSYNEQFF
. TRBJ2-3 . TRBV7-9 TGTGCCAGCAGCTCGACTAGTCCTTCTAGCACAGATACGCAGTATTTT CASSSTSPSSTDTQYF
TRBD2 TRBJ2-6 . TRBV28 TGTGCCAGCACACGGGGGGAGAGCTCTGGGGCCAACGTCCTGACTTTC CASTRGESSGANVLTF
TRBD1 TRBJ2-1 few TRBV27 TGTGCCAGCAACTCCGGGACAGGGGATGATGAGCAGTTCTTC CASNSGTGDDEQFF
. TRBJ1-1 . TRBV9 TGTGCCAGCAGCGTCCTCGGGGGTGAAGCTTTCTTT CASSVLGGEAFF
. TRBJ1-6 . TRBV6-1 TGTGCCAGCAGTGAAGTCACAACCCGGGGTCGTACCCTCCACTTT CASSEVTTRGRTLHF
. TRBJ1-6 . TRBV2 TGTGCCAGCAGTGAAGCGGGCAGCCAGAGCTCCTATAATTCACCCCTCCACTTT CASSEAGSQSSYNSPLHF
. TRBJ2-2 . TRBV5-4 TGTGCCAGCAGCGAGAGGTCTGGAGGGGCCGGGGAGCTGTTTTTT CASSERSGGAGELFF
TRBD2 TRBJ2-1 few TRBV10-3 TGTGCCATCAGTTCCGGGACTAGCGGGCACAATGAGCAGTTCTTC CAISSGTSGHNEQFF
TRBD1 TRBJ2-1 few TRBV27 TGTGCCAGCCGTAGGGACAGTTACAATGAGCAGTTCTTC CASRRDSYNEQFF
TRBD1 TRBJ2-4 . TRBV23-1 TGCGCCAGCAGTCAACCCCGAGACAGGGCATTTAAAAACATTCAGTACTTC CASSQPRDRAFKNIQYF
TRBD1 TRBJ1-4 . TRBV2 TGTGCCAGCAGTGAGAGACAGGGAGGTCGTGAAAAACTGTTTTTT CASSERQGGREKLFF
. TRBJ1-6 . TRBV6-1 TGTGCCAGCAGTGAAGTGGGCAGGTTGACCGGTTCACCCCTCCACTTT CASSEVGRLTGSPLHF
. TRBJ1-5 once TRBV27 TGTGCCAGCAGTTTTCGGGGGGTTCTTTATAGCAATCAGCCCCAGCATTTT CASSFRGVLYSNQPQHF
TRBD1 TRBJ2-4 few TRBV6-5 TGTGCCAGCAGGGGACAGAGCCGAAACATTCAGTACTTC CASRGQSRNIQYF
. TRBJ2-3 few TRBV7-9 TGTTCCGAGGGTCGGGATACAGATACGCAGTATTTT CSEGRDTDTQYF
. TRBJ2-6 . TRBV27 TGTGCCAGCAAACGTGGGACAACTGGGGCCAACGTCCTGACTTTC CASKRGTTGANVLTF
TRBD1 TRBJ1-2 . TRBV6-6 TGTGCCAGCACCCAAATAGGCAGGGGGAACTATGGCTACACCTTC CASTQIGRGNYGYTF
TRBD1 TRBJ1-1 few TRBV15 TGTGCCACCAGCGGGGGTCGCTTGACAGGGACTGAAGCTTTCTTT CATSGGRLTGTEAFF